This TCR beta chain was identified during a study of lymphopenia after photon versus proton radiotherapy. Germline assignment: CDR1 SGHRS and CDR2 YFSETQ. The J segment lost 2 bases and the V segment lost 4 bases, leaving 12 bases of the junction unmatched. This CDR3 region has 16 residues. Libraries were prepared by immunoSEQ multiplex PCR; TCRdb keeps only in-frame clonotypes and omits some of them. The repertoire holds 150,000 to 200,000 clones, approximately 90% seen once, with 4% to 5% in the top ten. The chain has TRBV5-1 and TRBJ2-7; 7 bases are a match to TRBD2. The receptor was derived from a man in his fifties or sixties with gastric cancer. This specimen consisted of peripheral blood, obtained from a patient treated with photon-based radiotherapy. This CDR3 reads CASSPGGLAVTYEQYF. The CDR3 nucleotides are TGCGCCAGCAGCCCCGGTGGGCTAGCGGTAACCTACGAGCAGTACTTC.